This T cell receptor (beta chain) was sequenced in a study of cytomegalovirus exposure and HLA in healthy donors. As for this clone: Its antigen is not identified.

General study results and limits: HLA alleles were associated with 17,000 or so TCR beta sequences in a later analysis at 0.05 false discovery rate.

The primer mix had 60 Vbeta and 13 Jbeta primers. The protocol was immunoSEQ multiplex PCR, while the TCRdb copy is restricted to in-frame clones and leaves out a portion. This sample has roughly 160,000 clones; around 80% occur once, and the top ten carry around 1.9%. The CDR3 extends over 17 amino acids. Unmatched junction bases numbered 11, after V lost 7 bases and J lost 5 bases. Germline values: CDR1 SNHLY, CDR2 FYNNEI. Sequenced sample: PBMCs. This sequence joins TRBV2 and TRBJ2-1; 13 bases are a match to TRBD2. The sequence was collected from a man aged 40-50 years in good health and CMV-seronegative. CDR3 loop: CASKSRSGTSGDNEQFF. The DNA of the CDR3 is TGTGCCAGCAAGTCCAGGTCGGGGACTAGCGGGGACAATGAGCAGTTCTTC. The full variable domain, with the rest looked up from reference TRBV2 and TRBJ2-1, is EPEVTQTPSHQVTQMGQEVILRCVPISNHLYFYWYRQILGQKVEFLVSFYNNEISEKSEIFDDQFSVERPDGSNFTLKIRSTKLEDSAMYFCASKSRSGTSGDNEQFFGPGTRLTVL.